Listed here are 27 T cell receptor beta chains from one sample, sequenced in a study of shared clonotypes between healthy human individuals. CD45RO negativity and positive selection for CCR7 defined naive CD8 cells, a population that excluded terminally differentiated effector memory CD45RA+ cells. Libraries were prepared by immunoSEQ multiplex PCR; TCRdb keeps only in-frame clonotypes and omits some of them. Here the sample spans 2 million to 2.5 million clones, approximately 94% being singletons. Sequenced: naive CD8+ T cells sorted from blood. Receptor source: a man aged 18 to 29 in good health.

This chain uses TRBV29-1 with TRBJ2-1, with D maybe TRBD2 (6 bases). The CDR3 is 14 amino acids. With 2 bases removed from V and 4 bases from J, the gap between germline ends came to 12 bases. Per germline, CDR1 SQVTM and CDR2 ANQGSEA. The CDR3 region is CSVEYRDFYNEQFF. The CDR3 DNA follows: TGCAGCGTTGAATATAGGGACTTTTACAATGAGCAGTTCTTC.

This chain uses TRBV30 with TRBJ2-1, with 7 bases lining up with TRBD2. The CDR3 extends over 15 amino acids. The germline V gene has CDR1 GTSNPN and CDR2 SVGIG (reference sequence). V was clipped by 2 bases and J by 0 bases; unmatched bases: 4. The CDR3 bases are TGTGCCTGGAGTACCGGGACTACCTCCTACAATGAGCAGTTCTTC. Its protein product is CAWSTGTTSYNEQFF.

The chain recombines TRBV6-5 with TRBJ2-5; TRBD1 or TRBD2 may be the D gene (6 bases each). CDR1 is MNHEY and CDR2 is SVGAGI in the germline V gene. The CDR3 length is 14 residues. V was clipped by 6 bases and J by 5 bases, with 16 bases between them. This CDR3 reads CASRFGGLDETQYF. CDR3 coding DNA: TGTGCCAGCAGATTTGGGGGGCTCGACGAGACCCAGTACTTC.

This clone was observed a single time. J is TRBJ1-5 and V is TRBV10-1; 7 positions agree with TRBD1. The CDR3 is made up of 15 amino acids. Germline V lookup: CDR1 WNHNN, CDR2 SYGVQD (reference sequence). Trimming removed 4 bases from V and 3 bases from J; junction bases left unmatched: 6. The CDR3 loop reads CASSAGTESNQPQHF. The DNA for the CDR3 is TGCGCCAGCAGTGCCGGGACAGAGTCCAATCAGCCCCAGCATTTT.

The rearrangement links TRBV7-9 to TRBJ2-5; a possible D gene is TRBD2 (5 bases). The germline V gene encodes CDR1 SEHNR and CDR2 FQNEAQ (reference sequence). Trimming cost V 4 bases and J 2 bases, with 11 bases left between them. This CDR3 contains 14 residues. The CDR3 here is CASSWSTGQETQYF. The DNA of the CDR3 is TGTGCCAGCAGCTGGAGCACGGGGCAAGAGACCCAGTACTTC. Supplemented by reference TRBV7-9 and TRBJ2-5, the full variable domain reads DTGVSQNPRHKITKRGQNVTFRCDPISEHNRLYWYRQTLGQGPEFLTYFQNEAQLEKSRLLSDRFSAERPKGSFSTLEIQRTEQGDSAMYLCASSWSTGQETQYFGPGTRLLVL.

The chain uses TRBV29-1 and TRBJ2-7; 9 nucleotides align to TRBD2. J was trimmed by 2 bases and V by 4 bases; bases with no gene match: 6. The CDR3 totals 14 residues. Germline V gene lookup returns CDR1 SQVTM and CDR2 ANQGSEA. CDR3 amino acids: CSVVLSGGPYEQYF. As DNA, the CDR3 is TGCAGCGTTGTACTAAGCGGGGGGCCCTACGAGCAGTACTTC.

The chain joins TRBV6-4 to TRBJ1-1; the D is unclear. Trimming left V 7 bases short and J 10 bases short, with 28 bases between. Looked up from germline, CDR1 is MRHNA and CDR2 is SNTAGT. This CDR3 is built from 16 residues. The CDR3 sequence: CASTDGLGLPKCRAFF. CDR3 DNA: TGTGCCAGCACCGACGGGTTGGGCCTTCCCAAGTGTCGAGCTTTCTTT.

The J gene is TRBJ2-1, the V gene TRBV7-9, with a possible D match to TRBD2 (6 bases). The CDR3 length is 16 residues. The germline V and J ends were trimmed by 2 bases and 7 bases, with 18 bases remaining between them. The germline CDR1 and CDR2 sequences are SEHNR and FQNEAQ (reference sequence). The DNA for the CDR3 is TGTGCCAGCAGCTTATGGGGACTCTTAGCCGCGAATGAGCAGTTCTTC. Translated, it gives CASSLWGLLAANEQFF.

The CDR3, as DNA: TGTGCCAGCAGTCCGACAATGGGGGCGTCTGGGGCCAACGTCCTGACTTTC. The encoded protein is CASSPTMGASGANVLTF. The chain uses TRBV28 and TRBJ2-6; possible D gene TRBD1, 6 bases. The CDR3 runs to 17 residues. Germline CDR1 MDHEN, CDR2 SYDVKM. With 5 bases removed from V and 1 base from J, the gap between germline ends came to 15 bases.

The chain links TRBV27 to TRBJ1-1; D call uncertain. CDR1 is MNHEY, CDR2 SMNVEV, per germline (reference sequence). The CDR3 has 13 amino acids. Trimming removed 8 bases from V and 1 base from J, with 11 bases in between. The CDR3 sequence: CASRPVENTEAFF. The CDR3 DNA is TGTGCCAGCCGCCCCGTCGAGAACACTGAAGCTTTCTTT.

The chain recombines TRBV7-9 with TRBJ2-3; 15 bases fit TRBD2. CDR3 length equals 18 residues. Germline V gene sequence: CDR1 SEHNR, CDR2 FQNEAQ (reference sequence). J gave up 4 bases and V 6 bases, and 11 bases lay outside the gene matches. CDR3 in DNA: TGTGCCAGCAGTTCAAATTCGGGACTAGCGGGGGGCGCAGATACGCAGTATTTT. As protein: CASSSNSGLAGGADTQYF. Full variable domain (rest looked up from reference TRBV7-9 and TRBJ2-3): DTGVSQNPRHKITKRGQNVTFRCDPISEHNRLYWYRQTLGQGPEFLTYFQNEAQLEKSRLLSDRFSAERPKGSFSTLEIQRTEQGDSAMYLCASSSNSGLAGGADTQYFGPGTRLTVL.

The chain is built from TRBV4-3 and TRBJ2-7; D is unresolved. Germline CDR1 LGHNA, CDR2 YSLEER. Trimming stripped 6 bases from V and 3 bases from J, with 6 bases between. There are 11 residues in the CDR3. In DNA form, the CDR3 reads TGCGCCAGCAGTTCAGTCTACGAGCAGTACTTC. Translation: CASSSVYEQYF.

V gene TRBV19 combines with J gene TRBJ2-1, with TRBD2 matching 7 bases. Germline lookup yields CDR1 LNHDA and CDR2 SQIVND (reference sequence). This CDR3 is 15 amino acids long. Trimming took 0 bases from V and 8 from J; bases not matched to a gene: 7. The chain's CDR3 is CASSIDLPGGYEQFF. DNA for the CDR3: TGTGCCAGTAGTATAGATCTACCGGGAGGATATGAGCAGTTCTTC.

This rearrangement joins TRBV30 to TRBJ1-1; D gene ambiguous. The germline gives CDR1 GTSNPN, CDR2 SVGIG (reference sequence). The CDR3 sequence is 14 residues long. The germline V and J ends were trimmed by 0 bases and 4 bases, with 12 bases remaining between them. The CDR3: CAWSVSGVRTEAFF. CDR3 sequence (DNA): TGTGCCTGGAGTGTCAGTGGGGTGCGCACTGAAGCTTTCTTT.

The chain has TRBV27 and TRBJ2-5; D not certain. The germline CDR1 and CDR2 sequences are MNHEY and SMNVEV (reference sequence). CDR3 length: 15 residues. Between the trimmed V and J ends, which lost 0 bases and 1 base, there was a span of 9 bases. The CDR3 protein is CASSLSVRFQETQYF. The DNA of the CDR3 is TGTGCCAGCAGTTTATCGGTCCGGTTCCAAGAGACCCAGTACTTC.

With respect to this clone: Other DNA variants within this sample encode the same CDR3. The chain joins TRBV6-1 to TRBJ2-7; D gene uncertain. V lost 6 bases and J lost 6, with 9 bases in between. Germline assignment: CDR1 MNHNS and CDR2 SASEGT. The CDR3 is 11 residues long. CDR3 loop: CASSEYAEQYF. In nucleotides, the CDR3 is TGTGCCAGCAGCGAGTATGCCGAGCAGTACTTC.

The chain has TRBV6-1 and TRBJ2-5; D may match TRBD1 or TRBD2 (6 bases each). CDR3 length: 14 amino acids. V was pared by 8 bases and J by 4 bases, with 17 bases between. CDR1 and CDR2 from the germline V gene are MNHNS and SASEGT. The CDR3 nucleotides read TGTGCCAGCTGGAGGGGGGTTCTGTTAGAGACCCAGTACTTC. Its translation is CASWRGVLLETQYF.

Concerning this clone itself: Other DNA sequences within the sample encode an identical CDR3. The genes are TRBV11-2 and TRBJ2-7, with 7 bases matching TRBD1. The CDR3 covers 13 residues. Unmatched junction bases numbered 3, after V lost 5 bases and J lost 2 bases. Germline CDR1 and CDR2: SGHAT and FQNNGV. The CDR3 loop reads CASSLTGTYEQYF. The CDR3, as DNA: TGTGCCAGCAGCCTGACAGGGACCTACGAGCAGTACTTC. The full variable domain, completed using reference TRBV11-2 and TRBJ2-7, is EAGVAQSPRYKIIEKRQSVAFWCNPISGHATLYWYQQILGQGPKLLIQFQNNGVVDDSQLPKDRFSAERLKGVDSTLKIQPAKLEDSAVYLCASSLTGTYEQYFGPGTRLTVT.

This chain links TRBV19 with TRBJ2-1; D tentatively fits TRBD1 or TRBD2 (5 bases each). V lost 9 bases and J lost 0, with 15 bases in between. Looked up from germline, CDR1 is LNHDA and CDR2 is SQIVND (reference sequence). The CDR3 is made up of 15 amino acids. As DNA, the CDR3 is TGTGCCAGCGCAGGGAGCCAAAGCTCCTACAATGAGCAGTTCTTC. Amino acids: CASAGSQSSYNEQFF.

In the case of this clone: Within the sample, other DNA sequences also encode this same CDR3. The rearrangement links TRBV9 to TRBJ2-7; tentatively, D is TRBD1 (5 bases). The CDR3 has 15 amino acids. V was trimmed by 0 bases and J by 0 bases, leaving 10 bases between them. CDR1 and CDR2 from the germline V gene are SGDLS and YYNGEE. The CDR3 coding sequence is TGTGCCAGCAGCGTAGCACCGGACAACTCCTACGAGCAGTACTTC. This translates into CASSVAPDNSYEQYF.

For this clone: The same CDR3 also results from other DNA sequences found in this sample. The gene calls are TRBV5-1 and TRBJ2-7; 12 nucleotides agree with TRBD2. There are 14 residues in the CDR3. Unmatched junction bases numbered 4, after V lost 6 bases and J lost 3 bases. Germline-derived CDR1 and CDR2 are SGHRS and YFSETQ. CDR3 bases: TGCGCCAGCACCTGGACTAGCGGGGACTACGAGCAGTACTTC. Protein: CASTWTSGDYEQYF.

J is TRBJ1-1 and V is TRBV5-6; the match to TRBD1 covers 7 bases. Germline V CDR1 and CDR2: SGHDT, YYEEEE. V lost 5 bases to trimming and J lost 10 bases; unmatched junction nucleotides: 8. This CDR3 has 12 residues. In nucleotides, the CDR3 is TGTGCCAGCAGTTTGCCGGGACAGCGAGCTTTCTTT. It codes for CASSLPGQRAFF.

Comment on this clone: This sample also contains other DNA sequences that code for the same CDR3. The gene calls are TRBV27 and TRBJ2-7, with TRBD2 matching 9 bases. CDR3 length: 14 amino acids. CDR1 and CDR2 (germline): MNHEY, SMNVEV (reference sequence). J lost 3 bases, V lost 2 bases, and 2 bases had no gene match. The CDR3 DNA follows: TGTGCCAGCAGTTTAGGCGGGGGGGTCTACGAGCAGTACTTC. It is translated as CASSLGGGVYEQYF.

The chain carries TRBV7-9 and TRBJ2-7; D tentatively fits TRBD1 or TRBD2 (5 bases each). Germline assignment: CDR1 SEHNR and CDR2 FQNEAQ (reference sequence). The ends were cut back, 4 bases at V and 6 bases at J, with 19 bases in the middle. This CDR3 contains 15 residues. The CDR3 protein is CASSYPGTQSGEQYF. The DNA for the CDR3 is TGTGCCAGCAGCTACCCCGGGACCCAGTCTGGCGAGCAGTACTTC.

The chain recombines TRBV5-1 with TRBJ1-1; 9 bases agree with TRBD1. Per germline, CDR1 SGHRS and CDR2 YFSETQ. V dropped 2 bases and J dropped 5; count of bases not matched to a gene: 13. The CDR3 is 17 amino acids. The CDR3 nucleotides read TGCGCCAGCAGCTTCCGGCCCGGGACAGGGAGGAGTACTGAAGCTTTCTTT. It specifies CASSFRPGTGRSTEAFF.

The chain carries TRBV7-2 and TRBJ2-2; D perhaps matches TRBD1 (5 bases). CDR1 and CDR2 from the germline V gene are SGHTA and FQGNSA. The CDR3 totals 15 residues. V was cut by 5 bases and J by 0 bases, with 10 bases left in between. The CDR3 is CASSPQTANTGELFF. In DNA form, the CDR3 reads TGTGCCAGCAGCCCCCAGACAGCGAACACCGGGGAGCTGTTTTTT.

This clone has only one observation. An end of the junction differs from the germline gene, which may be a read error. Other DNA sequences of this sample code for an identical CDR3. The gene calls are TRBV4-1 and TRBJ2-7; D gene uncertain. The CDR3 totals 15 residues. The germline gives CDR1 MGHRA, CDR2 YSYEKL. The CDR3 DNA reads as TGCGCCAGCAGCCGAAGTCCTTCCAGTTCCTACGAGCAATACTTC. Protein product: CASSRSPSSSYEQYF.